This T cell receptor beta chain is drawn from a study of beta chain features in type 1 diabetes. Study-wide points: People with Type 1 diabetes carried modestly yet significantly shorter TCRB CDR3s in all four CD4+ subsets. Patients and controls would be equally affected if PCR favored shorter templates. The naive, central memory and Treg TCRB repertoires showed an apparent similarity that was greater among patients than among healthy donors.

The study reverse transcribed the entire isolated RNA, so it sequenced expressed TCRB transcripts. There were about 3.5 million reads on average in the naive, central memory and regulatory T cell samples. Measured with immunoSEQ multiplex PCR; TCRdb has only the in-frame clones, and not every one. The repertoire holds roughly 290,000 clones, with about 15% as singletons. As concerns this clone: Its cognate antigen is unknown.

Without exception, sorted populations had purity beyond 95%. The clonotype originates from a young man with type 1 diabetes. Sequencing was carried out using naive CD4+ T cells from blood.

CDR3 residues: CASSLLSAEQYF. In DNA, the CDR3 is TGTGCCAGCAGTCTCCTTAGCGCAGAGCAGTACTTC. V usage is TRBV28 and J usage is TRBJ2-7; D is perhaps TRBD2 (5 bases). CDR3 length: 12 residues. Trimming shortened V by 5 bases and J by 7 bases, and 12 bases separated the two germline ends. Germline V lookup: CDR1 MDHEN, CDR2 SYDVKM.